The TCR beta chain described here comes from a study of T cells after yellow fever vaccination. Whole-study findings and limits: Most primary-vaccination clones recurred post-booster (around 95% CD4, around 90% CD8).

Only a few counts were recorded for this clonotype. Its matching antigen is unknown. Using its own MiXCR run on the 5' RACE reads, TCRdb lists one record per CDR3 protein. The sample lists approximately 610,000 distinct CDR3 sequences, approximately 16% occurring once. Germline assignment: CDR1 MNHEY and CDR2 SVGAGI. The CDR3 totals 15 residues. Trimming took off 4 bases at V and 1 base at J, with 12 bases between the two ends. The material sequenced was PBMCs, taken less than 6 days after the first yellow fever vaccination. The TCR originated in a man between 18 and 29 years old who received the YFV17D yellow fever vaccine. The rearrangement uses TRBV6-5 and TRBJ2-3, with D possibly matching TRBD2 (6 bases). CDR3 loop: CASSWDLKGTDTQYF. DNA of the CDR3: TGTGCCAGCAGTTGGGACTTAAAGGGCACAGATACGCAGTATTTT.